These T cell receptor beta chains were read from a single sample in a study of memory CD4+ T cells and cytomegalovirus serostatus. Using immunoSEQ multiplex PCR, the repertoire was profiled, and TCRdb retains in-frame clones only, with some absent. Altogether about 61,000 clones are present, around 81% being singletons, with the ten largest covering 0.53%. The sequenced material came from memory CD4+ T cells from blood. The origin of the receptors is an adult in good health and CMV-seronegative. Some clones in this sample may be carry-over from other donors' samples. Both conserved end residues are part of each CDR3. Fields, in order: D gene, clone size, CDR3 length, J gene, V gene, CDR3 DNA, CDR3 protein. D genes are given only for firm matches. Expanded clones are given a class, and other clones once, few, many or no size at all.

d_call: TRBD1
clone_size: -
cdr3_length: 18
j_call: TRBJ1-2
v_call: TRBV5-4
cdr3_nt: TGTGCCAGCAGCCCGGTACGGGCAGGGGGGGGTCGTAGCTATGGCTACACCTTC
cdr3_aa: CASSPVRAGGGRSYGYTF

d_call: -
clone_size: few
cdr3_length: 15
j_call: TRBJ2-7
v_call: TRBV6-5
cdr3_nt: TGTGCCAGCAGTTACCGTAGAAGGCAGGGTAACGAGCAGTACTTC
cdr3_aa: CASSYRRRQGNEQYF

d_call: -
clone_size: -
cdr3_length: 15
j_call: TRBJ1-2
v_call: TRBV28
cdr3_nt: TGTGCCAGCACCTATGGGGGCCCAGCTAACTATGGCTACACCTTC
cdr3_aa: CASTYGGPANYGYTF

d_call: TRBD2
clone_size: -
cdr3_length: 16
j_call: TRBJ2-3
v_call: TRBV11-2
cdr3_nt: TGTGCCAGCAGCTCACTAGCGGGGGGGGCCCCGGATACGCAGTATTTT
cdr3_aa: CASSSLAGGAPDTQYF

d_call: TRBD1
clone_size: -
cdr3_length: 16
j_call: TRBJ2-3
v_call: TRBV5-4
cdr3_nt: TGTGCCAGCAGCTTGGCGATGACAGGGTTTATAGATACGCAGTATTTT
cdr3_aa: CASSLAMTGFIDTQYF

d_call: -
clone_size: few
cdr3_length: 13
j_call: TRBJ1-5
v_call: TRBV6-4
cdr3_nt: TGTGCCAGCAGTGAAGAGTTCCATCAGCCCCAGCATTTT
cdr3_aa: CASSEEFHQPQHF

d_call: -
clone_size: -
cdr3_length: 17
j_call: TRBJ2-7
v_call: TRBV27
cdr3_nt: TGTGCCAGCAGTTTATCGGTTTTTCGGGGCAGGGCATTTGAGCAGTACTTC
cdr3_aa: CASSLSVFRGRAFEQYF

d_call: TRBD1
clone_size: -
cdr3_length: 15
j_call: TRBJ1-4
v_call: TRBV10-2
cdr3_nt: TGCGCCACCCGGGACAGGGGGGACCCTGGGGAAAAACTGTTTTTT
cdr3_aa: CATRDRGDPGEKLFF

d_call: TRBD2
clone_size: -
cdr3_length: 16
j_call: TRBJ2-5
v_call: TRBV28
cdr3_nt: TGTGCCACCACGAACCCGGGACTAGCGGGGGGGGAGACCCAGTACTTC
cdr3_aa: CATTNPGLAGGETQYF

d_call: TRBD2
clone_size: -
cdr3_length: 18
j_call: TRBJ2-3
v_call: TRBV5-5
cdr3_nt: TGTGCCAGCAGCTCCGACGCCCGGGGACTAGCGGGGAAAGATACGCAGTATTTT
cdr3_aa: CASSSDARGLAGKDTQYF

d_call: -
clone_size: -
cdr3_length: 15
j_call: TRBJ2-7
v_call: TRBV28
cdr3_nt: TGTGCCAGCAGCCAATTTGGGACCGCTACCTACGAGCAGTACTTC
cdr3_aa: CASSQFGTATYEQYF

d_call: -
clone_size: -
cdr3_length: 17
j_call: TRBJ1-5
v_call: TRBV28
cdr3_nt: TGTGCCAGCAGTTCGGACACAACGACTTATAGCAATCAGCCCCAGCATTTT
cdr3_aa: CASSSDTTTYSNQPQHF

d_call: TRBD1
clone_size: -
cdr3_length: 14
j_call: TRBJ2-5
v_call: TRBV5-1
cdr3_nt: TGCGCCAGCAGCTTCGGGACAGGGCAAGAGACCCAGTACTTC
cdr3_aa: CASSFGTGQETQYF

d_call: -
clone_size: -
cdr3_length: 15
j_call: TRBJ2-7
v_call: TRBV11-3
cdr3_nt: TGTGCCAGCAGCTTACCCCCAGCGGAGTCCTACGAGCAGTACTTC
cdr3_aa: CASSLPPAESYEQYF

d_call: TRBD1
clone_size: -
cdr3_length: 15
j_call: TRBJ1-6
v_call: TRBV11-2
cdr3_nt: TGTGCCAGCGGACTACAGGGGAGGTGGGATTCACCCCTCCACTTT
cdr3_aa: CASGLQGRWDSPLHF

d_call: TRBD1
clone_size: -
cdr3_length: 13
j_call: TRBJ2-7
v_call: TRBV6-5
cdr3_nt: TGTGCCAGCAGCCGGGACAGATCGCGGGAGCAGTACTTC
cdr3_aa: CASSRDRSREQYF

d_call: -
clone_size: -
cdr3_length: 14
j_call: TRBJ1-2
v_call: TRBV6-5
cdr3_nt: TGTGCCAGCGCCCTCAGGGGTATGGCCTATGGCTACACCTTC
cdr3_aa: CASALRGMAYGYTF

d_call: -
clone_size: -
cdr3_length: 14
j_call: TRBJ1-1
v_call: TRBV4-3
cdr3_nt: TGCGCCAGCAGCATTCAGAGGGCAAACACTGAAGCTTTCTTT
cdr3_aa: CASSIQRANTEAFF

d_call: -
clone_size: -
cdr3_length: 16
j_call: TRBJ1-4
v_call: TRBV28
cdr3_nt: TGTGCCAGCAGCCGAGGGACGGCCGGGGGTAATGAAAAACTGTTTTTT
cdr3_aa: CASSRGTAGGNEKLFF

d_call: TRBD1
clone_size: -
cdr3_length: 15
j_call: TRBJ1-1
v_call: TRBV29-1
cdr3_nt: TGCAGCGTGGGGGACAGGGGGAGGGTGAACACTGAAGCTTTCTTT
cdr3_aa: CSVGDRGRVNTEAFF

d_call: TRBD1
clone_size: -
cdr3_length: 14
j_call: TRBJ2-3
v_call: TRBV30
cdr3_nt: TGTGCCTGGCTTCGACAGGGGGGTTCAGATACGCAGTATTTT
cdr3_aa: CAWLRQGGSDTQYF

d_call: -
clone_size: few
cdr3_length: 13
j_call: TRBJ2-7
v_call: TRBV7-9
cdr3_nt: TGTGCCAGCAGCTCCCGGGGGCCGGAGGAGCAGTACTTC
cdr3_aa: CASSSRGPEEQYF

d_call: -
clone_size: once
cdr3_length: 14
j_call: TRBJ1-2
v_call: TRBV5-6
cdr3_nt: TGTGCCAGCAGCCCGATTGGAGCTAACTATGGCTACACCTTC
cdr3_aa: CASSPIGANYGYTF

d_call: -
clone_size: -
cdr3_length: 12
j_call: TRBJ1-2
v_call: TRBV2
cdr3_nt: TGTGCCAGCAGTACCCAGTTGGGTGGCTACACCTTC
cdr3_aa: CASSTQLGGYTF

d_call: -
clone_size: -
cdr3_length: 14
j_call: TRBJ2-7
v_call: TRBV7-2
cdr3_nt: TGTGCCAGCAGCTTAGCGAGGGGCCAATACGAGCAGTACTTC
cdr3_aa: CASSLARGQYEQYF

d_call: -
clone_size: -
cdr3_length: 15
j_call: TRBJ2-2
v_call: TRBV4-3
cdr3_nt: TGCGCCAGCAGCCAACAACCGGGGAACACCGGGGAGCTGTTTTTT
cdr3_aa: CASSQQPGNTGELFF

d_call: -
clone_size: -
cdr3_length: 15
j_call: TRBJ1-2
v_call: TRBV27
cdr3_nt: TGTGCCAGCAGTCGGGAAGCCGCGCGGGGTCGGGGCTACACCTTC
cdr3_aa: CASSREAARGRGYTF

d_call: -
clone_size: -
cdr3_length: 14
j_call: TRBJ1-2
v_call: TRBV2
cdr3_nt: TGTGCCAGCAGTGATGTAACAGGCAAAGGGGGCTACACCTTC
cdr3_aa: CASSDVTGKGGYTF

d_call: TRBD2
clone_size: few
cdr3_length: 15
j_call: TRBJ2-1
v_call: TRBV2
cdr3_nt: TGTGCCAGCAGTGTAATTGGGACTAGGGTCAATGAGCAGTTCTTC
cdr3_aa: CASSVIGTRVNEQFF

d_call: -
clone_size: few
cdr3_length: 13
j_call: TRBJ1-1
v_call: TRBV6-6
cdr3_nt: TGTGCCGGCAAGGGACAAATGAACACTGAAGCTTTCTTT
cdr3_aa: CAGKGQMNTEAFF

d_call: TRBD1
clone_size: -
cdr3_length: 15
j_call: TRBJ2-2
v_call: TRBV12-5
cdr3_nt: TGTGCTAGTGGGCCCCTCAGACAGGGGGCCGGGGAGCTGTTTTTT
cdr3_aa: CASGPLRQGAGELFF

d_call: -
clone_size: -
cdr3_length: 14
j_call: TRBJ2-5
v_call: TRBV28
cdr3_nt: TGTGCCAGCAGTTCACAGGGCGGAGGAGAGACCCAGTACTTC
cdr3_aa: CASSSQGGGETQYF

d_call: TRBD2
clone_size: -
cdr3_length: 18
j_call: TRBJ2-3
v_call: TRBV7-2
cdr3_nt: TGTGCCAGCAGCTCCGCCGGACTAGCGGGTACCTCCAGGGGTTCGCAGTATTTT
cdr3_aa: CASSSAGLAGTSRGSQYF

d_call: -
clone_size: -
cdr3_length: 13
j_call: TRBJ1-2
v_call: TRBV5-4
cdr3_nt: TGTGCCAGCAGCTTGGGGGGTAACTATGGCTACACCTTC
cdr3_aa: CASSLGGNYGYTF

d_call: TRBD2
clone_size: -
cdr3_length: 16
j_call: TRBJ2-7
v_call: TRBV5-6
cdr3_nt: TGTGCCAGCAGCCCCCTCGGGGGGGCGTACGACGACGAGCAGTACTTC
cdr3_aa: CASSPLGGAYDDEQYF

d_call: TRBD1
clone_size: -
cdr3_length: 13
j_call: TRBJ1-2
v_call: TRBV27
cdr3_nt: TGTGCCAGCAGTTCGACAGGGTGGAATGGCTACACCTTC
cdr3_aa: CASSSTGWNGYTF

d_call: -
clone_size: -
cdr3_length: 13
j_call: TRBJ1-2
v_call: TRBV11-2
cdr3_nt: TGTGCCAGCAGCATGGCGTCCGCCTATGGCTACACCTTC
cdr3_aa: CASSMASAYGYTF

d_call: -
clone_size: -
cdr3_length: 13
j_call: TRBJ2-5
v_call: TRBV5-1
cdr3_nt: TGCGCCAGCAGCTTGAATGTTATGGAGACCCAGTACTTC
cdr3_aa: CASSLNVMETQYF

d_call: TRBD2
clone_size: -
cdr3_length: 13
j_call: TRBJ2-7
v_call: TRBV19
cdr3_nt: TGTGCCAGCCGAGCCGGGACTAGCGGCGAGCAGTACTTC
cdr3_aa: CASRAGTSGEQYF

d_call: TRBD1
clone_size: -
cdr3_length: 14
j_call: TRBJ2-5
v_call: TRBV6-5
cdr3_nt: TGTGCCAGCAGGACAGGGGGCTCACAAGAGACCCAGTACTTC
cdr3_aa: CASRTGGSQETQYF

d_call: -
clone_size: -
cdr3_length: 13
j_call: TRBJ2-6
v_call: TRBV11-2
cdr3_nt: TGTGCCAGCAGCTTTTCTGGGGCCAACGTCCTGACTTTC
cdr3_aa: CASSFSGANVLTF

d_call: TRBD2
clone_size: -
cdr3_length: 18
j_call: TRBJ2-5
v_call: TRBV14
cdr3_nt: TGTGCCAGCAGCCAAGGGCTGACTAGCGGGAGGACCCAAGAGACCCAGTACTTC
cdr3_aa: CASSQGLTSGRTQETQYF

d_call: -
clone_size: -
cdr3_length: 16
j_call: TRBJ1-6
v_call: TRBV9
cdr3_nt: TGTGCCAGCAGCGTAGGTCCCACAGGGTTGAATTCACCCCTCCACTTT
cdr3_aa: CASSVGPTGLNSPLHF

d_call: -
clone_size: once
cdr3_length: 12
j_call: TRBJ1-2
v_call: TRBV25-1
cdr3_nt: TGTGCCAGCGGCTGGTCGGGCGATGGCTACACCTTC
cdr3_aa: CASGWSGDGYTF

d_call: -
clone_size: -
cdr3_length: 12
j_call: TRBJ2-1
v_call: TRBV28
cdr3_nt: TGTGCCAGCACCCTTGGGAACAATGAGCAGTTCTTC
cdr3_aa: CASTLGNNEQFF

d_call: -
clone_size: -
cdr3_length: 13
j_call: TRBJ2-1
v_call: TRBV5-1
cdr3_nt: TGCGCCAGCAGCGGGACTCGCCTCAATGAGCAGTTCTTC
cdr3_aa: CASSGTRLNEQFF

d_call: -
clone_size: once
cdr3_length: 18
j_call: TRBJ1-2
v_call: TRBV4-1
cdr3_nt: TGCGCCAGCAGCCAACTCGTTCCTGGGGCAGATTCTAACTATGGCTACACCTTC
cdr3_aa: CASSQLVPGADSNYGYTF

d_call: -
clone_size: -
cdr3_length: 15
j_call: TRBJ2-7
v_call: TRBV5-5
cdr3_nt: TGTGCCAGCAGCCCCGGATGGGGGGCGGTCAACGAGCAGTACTTC
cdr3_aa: CASSPGWGAVNEQYF

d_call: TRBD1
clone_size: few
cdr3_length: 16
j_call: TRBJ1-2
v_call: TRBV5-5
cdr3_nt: TGTGCCAGCAGCTTGGACGCGGGACAGGGGGCCTATGGCTACACCTTC
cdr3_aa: CASSLDAGQGAYGYTF

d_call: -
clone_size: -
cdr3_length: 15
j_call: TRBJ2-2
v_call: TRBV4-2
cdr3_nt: TGTGCCAGCAGCCAAGATCTCATGACGGGAGGGGAGCTGTTTTTT
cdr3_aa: CASSQDLMTGGELFF

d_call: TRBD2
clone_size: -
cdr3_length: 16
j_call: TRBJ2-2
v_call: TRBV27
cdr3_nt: TGTGCCAGCACCTTAGCTTGGGCTAGCGGCACCGGGGAGCTGTTTTTT
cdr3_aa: CASTLAWASGTGELFF

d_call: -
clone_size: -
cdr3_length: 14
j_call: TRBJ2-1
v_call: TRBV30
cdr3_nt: TGTGCCTGGATATACCCGGAACCCTACAATGAGCAGTTCTTC
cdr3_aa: CAWIYPEPYNEQFF

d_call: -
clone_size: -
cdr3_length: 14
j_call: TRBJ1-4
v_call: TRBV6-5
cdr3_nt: TGTGCCAGCAGTTACTCGCAAAAAGGGGAAAAACTGTTTTTT
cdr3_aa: CASSYSQKGEKLFF

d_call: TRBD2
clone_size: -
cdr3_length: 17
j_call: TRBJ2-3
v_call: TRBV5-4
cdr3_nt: TGTGCCAGCAGCACTGGGGGACTAGCGGTCAATACAGATACGCAGTATTTT
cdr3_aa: CASSTGGLAVNTDTQYF

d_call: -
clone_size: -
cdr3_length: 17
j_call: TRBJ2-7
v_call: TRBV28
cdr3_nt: TGTGCCACCGGGGGCCAGCTTAGCCGGGACAGTCACTACGAGCAGTACTTC
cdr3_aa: CATGGQLSRDSHYEQYF